The TCR beta chain described here comes from a study of beta chain features in type 1 diabetes. This clone was observed a few times. What it binds is not known. Study-level results: Using cDNA template may skew counts toward highly expressing activated cells.

In total, each donor contributed a single heparinised blood draw that averaged about 120 mL. What was sequenced were expressed TCRB transcripts, since all of the isolated RNA had been reverse transcribed. Assay used: immunoSEQ multiplex PCR; TCRdb lists only in-frame clones, some missing. The repertoire has over 150,000 clones, about 13% of them found once; the top ten carry about 0.58%. The CDR3 length is 15 residues. Trimming took 0 bases from V and 7 from J; bases not matched to a gene: 3. CDR1 is KGHSH and CDR2 is LQKENI in the germline V gene. The rearrangement joins TRBV18 to TRBJ2-6, with 7 bases aligning to TRBD2. The origin of this receptor is a young woman in good health. Sequenced: central memory CD4+ T cells from blood. For the CDR3, the DNA is TGTGCCAGCTCACCACCAGGAGCGGGAGCCAACGTCCTGACTTTC. Residues: CASSPPGAGANVLTF.